Below, one TCR beta chain is given with its context. Its target is not known. This entry is derived from a study of identical twins. Study conclusions and caveats: Fewer insertions marked abundant cord blood beta clonotypes; young adult naive trended weakly, memory not at all.

V gave up 2 bases and J gave up 1 base, with 12 bases separating them. The CDR3 has 15 residues. Germline V gene lookup returns CDR1 SGHRS and CDR2 YFSETQ. It was template switching that added a universal primer site, and there were unique molecular identifiers on the cDNA. TCRdb reprocessed the 5' RACE reads via MiXCR and lists one record per CDR3 protein. Among 600,000 to 850,000 distinct CDR3 sequences, roughly 18% were seen once, and the ten largest hold about an eighth. These same data were also listed under a study on T cells expressing NK-cell markers. As reported in that work: Sequencing of TCR beta repertoires drew on sorted CD3+CD56+NKG2C+, CD3+CD56+NKG2C- and CD3+CD56-NKG2C+ T cells. Among the eight sequenced donors, seven tested HCMV-seropositive and one tested seronegative.

The rearrangement joins TRBV5-1 to TRBJ1-2; TRBD1 is a possible D gene (6 bases). The TCR comes from a woman aged 18-29 years in good health. The sequencing input was PBMCs. The CDR3 region is CASSLQGEFNYGYTF. The CDR3 coding sequence is TGCGCCAGCAGCTTACAGGGAGAGTTTAACTATGGCTACACCTTC. Looking up the rest from reference TRBV5-1 and TRBJ1-2 gives the full variable domain: KAGVTQTPRYLIKTRGQQVTLSCSPISGHRSVSWYQQTPGQGLQFLFEYFSETQRNKGNFPGRFSGRQFSNSRSEMNVSTLELGDSALYLCASSLQGEFNYGYTFGSGTRLTVV.